This is a list of T cell receptor beta chains from one sample in a study of OX40 agonist ivuxolimab in advanced cancers. This table comes from immunoSEQ multiplex PCR, and its TCRdb copy is limited to in-frame clones, with some not included. Seen here are under 80,000 clones, over 90% observed once, and the top ten hold less than 7%. Sequencing was performed on CD4+ or CD8+ T cells sorted from blood, taken in a trial of the OX40 agonist ivuxolimab. These receptors originate from an adult with an advanced solid tumor such as melanoma, head and neck, liver or kidney cancer. Each CDR3 is given with its conserved first and last residue. A D gene is named only where the DNA matches it firmly. Expanded clones are given a class, and other clones once, few, many or no size at all.

abundance: -; v_gene: TRBV10-2; j_gene: TRBJ2-5; d_gene: -; CDR3nt: TGCGCCACAAGGGGGTCCCAAGAGACCCAGTACTTC; CDR3aa: CATRGSQETQYF
abundance: -; v_gene: TRBV30; j_gene: TRBJ2-1; d_gene: TRBD1; CDR3nt: TGTGCCTGGAGTGTAATCGGGACAGCGAACGATGAGCAGTTCTTC; CDR3aa: CAWSVIGTANDEQFF
abundance: -; v_gene: TRBV6-5; j_gene: TRBJ2-5; d_gene: TRBD1; CDR3nt: TGTGCCAGCAGCACAGGGGCCCAAGAGACCCAGTACTTC; CDR3aa: CASSTGAQETQYF
abundance: -; v_gene: TRBV19; j_gene: TRBJ1-1; d_gene: -; CDR3nt: TGTGCCAGTAGTATCTCCGGCAGCCTTGAAGCTTTCTTT; CDR3aa: CASSISGSLEAFF
abundance: -; v_gene: TRBV6-4; j_gene: TRBJ2-2; d_gene: -; CDR3nt: TGTGCCAGCAGTGAGGCCGGCAGGAAGAACACCGGGGAGCTGTTTTTT; CDR3aa: CASSEAGRKNTGELFF
abundance: -; v_gene: TRBV14; j_gene: TRBJ2-1; d_gene: TRBD2; CDR3nt: TGTGCCAGCAGTCACACTAGCGGGGAGCAGTTCTTC; CDR3aa: CASSHTSGEQFF
abundance: -; v_gene: TRBV11-2; j_gene: TRBJ2-7; d_gene: -; CDR3nt: TGTGCCAGCAGCTTAGACGCAGGGGTGGCCTACGAGCAGTACTTC; CDR3aa: CASSLDAGVAYEQYF
abundance: -; v_gene: TRBV5-1; j_gene: TRBJ1-1; d_gene: -; CDR3nt: TGCGCCAGCAGCCCAGCAGGCGGGAACACTGAAGCTTTCTTT; CDR3aa: CASSPAGGNTEAFF
abundance: -; v_gene: TRBV7-6; j_gene: TRBJ1-2; d_gene: -; CDR3nt: TGTGCCAGCAGCCCCCCCTCTGGCCCCTACACCTTC; CDR3aa: CASSPPSGPYTF
abundance: -; v_gene: TRBV11-2; j_gene: TRBJ2-1; d_gene: -; CDR3nt: TGTGCCAGCAGCTGGACTATCCATGAGCAGTTCTTC; CDR3aa: CASSWTIHEQFF
abundance: -; v_gene: TRBV10-1; j_gene: TRBJ2-1; d_gene: -; CDR3nt: TGCGCCAGCAGCAGGGGGGCCTACAATGAGCAGTTCTTC; CDR3aa: CASSRGAYNEQFF
abundance: -; v_gene: TRBV9; j_gene: TRBJ1-2; d_gene: -; CDR3nt: TGTGCCAGCAGCGTAGAATCCGGGACAAACCCGATTACCCCCTATGGCTACACCTTC; CDR3aa: CASSVESGTNPITPYGYTF
abundance: -; v_gene: TRBV7-9; j_gene: TRBJ2-1; d_gene: -; CDR3nt: TGTGCCAGTGACGGGGCCTTGGGTCCCAATGAGCAGTTCTTC; CDR3aa: CASDGALGPNEQFF
abundance: -; v_gene: TRBV6-1; j_gene: TRBJ2-1; d_gene: TRBD2; CDR3nt: TGTGCCAGCAGGGAGACTAGCGGGCCCTACAATGAGCAGTTCTTC; CDR3aa: CASRETSGPYNEQFF
abundance: once; v_gene: TRBV28; j_gene: TRBJ2-3; d_gene: TRBD2; CDR3nt: TGTGCCAGCACCTTGGGGACTAGCGGCCTGGTTAGCACAGATACGCAGTATTTT; CDR3aa: CASTLGTSGLVSTDTQYF
abundance: few; v_gene: TRBV6-5; j_gene: TRBJ1-1; d_gene: -; CDR3nt: TGTGCCAGCAGTTACGACACGGGGACTGAAGCTTTCTTT; CDR3aa: CASSYDTGTEAFF
abundance: -; v_gene: TRBV27; j_gene: TRBJ2-1; d_gene: TRBD2; CDR3nt: TGTGCCAGCCAAGGACTAGCGGGAGTGAATGAGCAGTTCTTC; CDR3aa: CASQGLAGVNEQFF
abundance: once; v_gene: TRBV27; j_gene: TRBJ1-1; d_gene: -; CDR3nt: TGTGCCAGCAGTTTGGCCGGGGGCACTGAAGCTTTCTTT; CDR3aa: CASSLAGGTEAFF
abundance: -; v_gene: TRBV19; j_gene: TRBJ2-1; d_gene: -; CDR3nt: TGTGCCAGTAGTACGGACCTCCCGCACAATGAGCAGTTCTTC; CDR3aa: CASSTDLPHNEQFF
abundance: once; v_gene: TRBV7-9; j_gene: TRBJ2-7; d_gene: TRBD1; CDR3nt: TGTGCCAGCAGCTTAGGGGACAGGGGCTCCTACGAGCAGTACTTC; CDR3aa: CASSLGDRGSYEQYF
abundance: -; v_gene: TRBV5-6; j_gene: TRBJ2-2; d_gene: -; CDR3nt: TGTGCCAGCAGCTGGGGGGACAAGCCTAACACCGGGGAGCTGTTTTTT; CDR3aa: CASSWGDKPNTGELFF
abundance: -; v_gene: TRBV2; j_gene: TRBJ2-7; d_gene: -; CDR3nt: TGTGCCAGCAGATATTCAGGGGAGGATGACTTC; CDR3aa: CASRYSGEDDF
abundance: -; v_gene: TRBV27; j_gene: TRBJ1-2; d_gene: TRBD1; CDR3nt: TGTGCCAGCAGTGGACAGGCTAACTATGGCTACACCTTC; CDR3aa: CASSGQANYGYTF
abundance: -; v_gene: TRBV5-1; j_gene: TRBJ1-2; d_gene: TRBD1; CDR3nt: TGCGCCAGCAGCTTTGGGACAGGGGGAGGGGAAGGCTACACCTTC; CDR3aa: CASSFGTGGGEGYTF
abundance: few; v_gene: TRBV10-3; j_gene: TRBJ1-1; d_gene: TRBD1; CDR3nt: TGTGCCACTGATCAGGGGGAGAACACTGAAGCTTTCTTT; CDR3aa: CATDQGENTEAFF
abundance: -; v_gene: TRBV4-1; j_gene: TRBJ1-2; d_gene: TRBD1; CDR3nt: TGCGCCAGCAGCCAAGACCTTCACAGGGGCGGCGATGGCTACACCTTC; CDR3aa: CASSQDLHRGGDGYTF
abundance: -; v_gene: TRBV30; j_gene: TRBJ1-1; d_gene: -; CDR3nt: TGTGCCTGGAGTGTTAGGGGACCTGAAGCTTTCTTT; CDR3aa: CAWSVRGPEAFF
abundance: -; v_gene: TRBV19; j_gene: TRBJ2-1; d_gene: -; CDR3nt: TGTGCCAGTAGTATCCCGTACAATGAGCAGTTCTTC; CDR3aa: CASSIPYNEQFF
abundance: -; v_gene: TRBV7-9; j_gene: TRBJ2-7; d_gene: TRBD1; CDR3nt: TGTGCCAGCAGCCCGACAGGGGGCTACGAGCAGTACTTC; CDR3aa: CASSPTGGYEQYF
abundance: -; v_gene: TRBV7-6; j_gene: TRBJ2-7; d_gene: TRBD2; CDR3nt: TGTGCCAGCAGCTTGGAAGGCGGGAGGGCGAGTGAGCAGTACTTC; CDR3aa: CASSLEGGRASEQYF
abundance: once; v_gene: TRBV19; j_gene: TRBJ1-1; d_gene: -; CDR3nt: TGTGCCAGTACTTCAGGGGATCGGAACACTGAAGCTTTCTTT; CDR3aa: CASTSGDRNTEAFF
abundance: -; v_gene: TRBV4-1; j_gene: TRBJ2-4; d_gene: TRBD1; CDR3nt: TGCGCCAGCAGCCCATTTTACTTCGACAGGGGTAGGGCCAAAAACATTCAGTACTTC; CDR3aa: CASSPFYFDRGRAKNIQYF
abundance: -; v_gene: TRBV7-9; j_gene: TRBJ2-1; d_gene: -; CDR3nt: TGTGCCAGCCCAGCCCGGACACCAGACTACAATGAGCAGTTCTTC; CDR3aa: CASPARTPDYNEQFF
abundance: -; v_gene: TRBV9; j_gene: TRBJ2-2; d_gene: TRBD1; CDR3nt: TGTGCCAGCAGCCTGGGACAGGGCGCCGGGGAGCTGTTTTTT; CDR3aa: CASSLGQGAGELFF
abundance: -; v_gene: TRBV5-3; j_gene: TRBJ1-2; d_gene: -; CDR3nt: TGTGCCAGAAGCTTGGGTTTGGCAGTGGTCGGCTACACCTTC; CDR3aa: CARSLGLAVVGYTF
abundance: -; v_gene: TRBV9; j_gene: TRBJ1-5; d_gene: TRBD1; CDR3nt: TGTGCCAGCAGCGTTGGGACAGAGTTAGGGCAGCCCCAGCATTTT; CDR3aa: CASSVGTELGQPQHF
abundance: -; v_gene: TRBV7-9; j_gene: TRBJ2-1; d_gene: TRBD1; CDR3nt: TGTGCCAGCAGCTTAGGGATTGGGACAGCTCATGAGCAGTTCTTC; CDR3aa: CASSLGIGTAHEQFF
abundance: once; v_gene: TRBV7-9; j_gene: TRBJ2-5; d_gene: TRBD1; CDR3nt: TGTGCCAGCAGCTTAGGGCAGGGGACAGAAGAGACCCAGTACTTC; CDR3aa: CASSLGQGTEETQYF
abundance: once; v_gene: TRBV4-3; j_gene: TRBJ1-6; d_gene: -; CDR3nt: TGCGCCAGCAGCCAAGATACGTCCAGGGAAGGGGGTTCACCCCTCCACTTT; CDR3aa: CASSQDTSREGGSPLHF
abundance: -; v_gene: TRBV6-5; j_gene: TRBJ1-2; d_gene: -; CDR3nt: TGTGCCAGCGGAGCGACAGCCGCTAACTATGGCTACACCTTC; CDR3aa: CASGATAANYGYTF
abundance: -; v_gene: TRBV19; j_gene: TRBJ1-1; d_gene: -; CDR3nt: TGTGCCAGTATGGATTCACTGAACACTGAAGCTTTCTTT; CDR3aa: CASMDSLNTEAFF
abundance: -; v_gene: TRBV7-2; j_gene: TRBJ2-3; d_gene: -; CDR3nt: TGTGCCAGCAGCTTAGGGTATTCAGGTCCTAGCTCAGATACGCAGTATTTT; CDR3aa: CASSLGYSGPSSDTQYF
abundance: -; v_gene: TRBV9; j_gene: TRBJ2-7; d_gene: -; CDR3nt: TGTGCCAGCAGCGTTTCTACTAGCCTCTACGAGCAGTACTTC; CDR3aa: CASSVSTSLYEQYF
abundance: -; v_gene: TRBV19; j_gene: TRBJ2-7; d_gene: -; CDR3nt: TGTGCCAGTAGTTCAAGGACTACCCGCTACGAGCAGTACTTC; CDR3aa: CASSSRTTRYEQYF
abundance: -; v_gene: TRBV9; j_gene: TRBJ2-1; d_gene: TRBD2; CDR3nt: TGTGCCAGCAGCGACCGACTAGCGGGGGATCACAATGAGCAGTTCTTC; CDR3aa: CASSDRLAGDHNEQFF
abundance: -; v_gene: TRBV5-6; j_gene: TRBJ2-7; d_gene: -; CDR3nt: TGTGCCAGCAGCCCCGGCGGGATCGAGCAGTACTTC; CDR3aa: CASSPGGIEQYF
abundance: -; v_gene: TRBV27; j_gene: TRBJ2-3; d_gene: TRBD1; CDR3nt: TGTGCCAGCAGTTTATCTCCCCCTCAGGGGGCAGGGGATACGCAGTATTTT; CDR3aa: CASSLSPPQGAGDTQYF
abundance: -; v_gene: TRBV5-6; j_gene: TRBJ2-1; d_gene: TRBD2; CDR3nt: TGTGCCAGCAGCTCGGGAGGTTGGGAGCAGTTCTTC; CDR3aa: CASSSGGWEQFF
abundance: -; v_gene: TRBV29-1; j_gene: TRBJ2-7; d_gene: TRBD1; CDR3nt: TGCAGCGTTCTCCGGGACAGGACTTCCTACGAGCAGTACTTC; CDR3aa: CSVLRDRTSYEQYF